Detailed here is one T cell receptor (beta chain). The antigen remains undetermined. This entry comes from a study of PD-1 blockade in classical Hodgkin lymphoma. Broader study findings: There was a significant rise in CD4+ TCR diversity by C4D1, with no such rise for CD8+.

Clones were read by immunoSEQ multiplex PCR, and TCRdb kept only the in-frame ones, dropping some. The sample shows some 4,200 clones, roughly 87% of them seen only once. Looked up from germline, CDR1 is SGHTA and CDR2 is FQGNSA. This CDR3 has 16 residues. Trimming removed 1 base at V and 4 bases at J, with 13 bases between. All the patients suffered relapse after autologous stem cell transplantation, and brentuximab vedotin exposure differed. Magnetic depletion of unwanted cells isolated CD4+ T cells from thawed PBMCs. Complete response, partial response or progressive disease were the best responses.

Source: CD4+ T cells from blood, taken at baseline. The J gene is TRBJ2-2, the V gene TRBV7-2, with D tentatively TRBD2 (6 bases). The source is a human donor with classical Hodgkin lymphoma. The CDR3 nucleotides are TGTGCCAGCAGCTTAGGGGGGACTGGACTCACCGGGGAGCTGTTTTTT. It encodes CASSLGGTGLTGELFF. Supplemented by reference TRBV7-2 and TRBJ2-2, the full variable domain reads GAGVSQSPSNKVTEKGKDVELRCDPISGHTALYWYRQSLGQGLEFLIYFQGNSAPDKSGLPSDRFSAERTGGSVSTLTIQRTQQEDSAVYLCASSLGGTGLTGELFFGEGSRLTVL.